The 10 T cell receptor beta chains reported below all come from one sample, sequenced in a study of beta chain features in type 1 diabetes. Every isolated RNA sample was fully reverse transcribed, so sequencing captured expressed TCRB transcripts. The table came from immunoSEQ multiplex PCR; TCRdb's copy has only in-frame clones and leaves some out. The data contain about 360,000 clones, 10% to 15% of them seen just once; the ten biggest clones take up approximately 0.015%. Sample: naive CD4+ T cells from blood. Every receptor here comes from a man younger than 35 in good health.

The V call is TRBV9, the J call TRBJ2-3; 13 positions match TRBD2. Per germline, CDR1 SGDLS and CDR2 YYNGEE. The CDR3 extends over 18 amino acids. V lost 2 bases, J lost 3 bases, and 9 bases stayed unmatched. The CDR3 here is CASSVGLAGDGGTDTQYF. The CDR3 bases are TGTGCCAGCAGCGTCGGACTAGCGGGGGATGGGGGTACAGATACGCAGTATTTT.

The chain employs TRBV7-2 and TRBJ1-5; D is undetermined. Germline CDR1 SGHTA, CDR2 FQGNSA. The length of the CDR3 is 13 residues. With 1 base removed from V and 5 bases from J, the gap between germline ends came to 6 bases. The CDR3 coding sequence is TGTGCCAGCAGCTTAGTGGTAGATCAGCCCCAGCATTTT. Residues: CASSLVVDQPQHF.

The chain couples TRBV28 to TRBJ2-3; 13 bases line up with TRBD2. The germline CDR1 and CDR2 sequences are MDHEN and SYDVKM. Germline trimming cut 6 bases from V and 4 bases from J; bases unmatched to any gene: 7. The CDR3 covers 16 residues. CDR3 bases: TGTGCCAGCAGCCCTGGGACTAGCGGGGATCCAGATACGCAGTATTTT. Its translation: CASSPGTSGDPDTQYF.

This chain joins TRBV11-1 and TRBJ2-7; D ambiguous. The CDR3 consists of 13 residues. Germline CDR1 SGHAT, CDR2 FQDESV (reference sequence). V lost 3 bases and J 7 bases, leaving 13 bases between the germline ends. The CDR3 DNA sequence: TGTGCCAGCAGCTTGTTCCAGGCGCAAGAGCAGTACTTC. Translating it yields CASSLFQAQEQYF.

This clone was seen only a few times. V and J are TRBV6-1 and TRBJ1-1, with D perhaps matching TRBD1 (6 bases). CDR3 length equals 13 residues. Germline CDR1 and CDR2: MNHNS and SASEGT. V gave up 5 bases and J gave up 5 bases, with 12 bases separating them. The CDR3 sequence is CASSNRAGTEAFF. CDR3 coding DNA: TGTGCCAGCAGTAACAGGGCCGGGACTGAAGCTTTCTTT.

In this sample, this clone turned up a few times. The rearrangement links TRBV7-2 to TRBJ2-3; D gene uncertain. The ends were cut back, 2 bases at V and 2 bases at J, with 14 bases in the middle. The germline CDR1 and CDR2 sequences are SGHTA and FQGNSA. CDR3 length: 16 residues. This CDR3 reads CASSLRGLSHTDTQYF. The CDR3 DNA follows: TGTGCCAGCAGCTTAAGAGGCCTCTCTCACACAGATACGCAGTATTTT.

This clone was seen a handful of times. CDR3: CASSLTGVNTEAFF. DNA of the CDR3: TGTGCCAGCAGCTTAACAGGGGTGAACACTGAAGCTTTCTTT. This sequence joins TRBV7-8 and TRBJ1-1; 7 bases match TRBD1. In germline, CDR1 is SGHVS, CDR2 FQNEAQ. After removal of 2 bases from V and 0 bases from J, the junction contained 0 bases not matched to a gene. The CDR3 sequence is 14 residues long. Complete variable domain (other parts from reference TRBV7-8 and TRBJ1-1): GAGVSQSPRYKVAKRGQDVALRCDPISGHVSLFWYQQALGQGPEFLTYFQNEAQLDKSGLPSDRFFAERPEGSVSTLKIQRTQQEDSAVYLCASSLTGVNTEAFFGQGTRLTVV.

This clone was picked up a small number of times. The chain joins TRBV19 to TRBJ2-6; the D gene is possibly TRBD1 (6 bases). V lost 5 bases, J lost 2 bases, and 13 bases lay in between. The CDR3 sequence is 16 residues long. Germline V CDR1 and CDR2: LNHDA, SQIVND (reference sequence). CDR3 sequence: CASSPRRTAGANVLTF. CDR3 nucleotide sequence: TGTGCCAGTAGTCCCCGCCGGACAGCTGGGGCCAACGTCCTGACTTTC.

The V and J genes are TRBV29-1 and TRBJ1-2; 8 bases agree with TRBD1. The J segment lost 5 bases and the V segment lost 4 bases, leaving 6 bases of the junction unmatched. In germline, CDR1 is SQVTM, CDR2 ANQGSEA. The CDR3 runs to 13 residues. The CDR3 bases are TGCAGCGTTGGAGGGGGACAGGAATATGGCTACACCTTC. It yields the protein CSVGGGQEYGYTF.

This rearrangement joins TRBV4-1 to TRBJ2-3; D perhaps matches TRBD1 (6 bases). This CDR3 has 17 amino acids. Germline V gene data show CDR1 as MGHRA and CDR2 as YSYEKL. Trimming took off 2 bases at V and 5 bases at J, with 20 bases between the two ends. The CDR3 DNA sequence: TGCGCCAGCAGCCAAACCCCTACAGGGCACCCCCGAGATACGCAGTATTTT. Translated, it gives CASSQTPTGHPRDTQYF.